This TCR beta chain came from a study of control samples from healthy donors and cancer patients. TCRdb's copy holds only in-frame clones and misses some; the assay was immunoSEQ multiplex PCR. There are around 190,000 clones in the sample; nearly 90% occur only once, and over 1.1% lies in the top ten. On this clone: The junction differs from germline at one of its ends, possibly a read error.

Germline V gives CDR1 SGHNT, CDR2 YYREEE (reference sequence). The CDR3 has 15 amino acids. Specimen: blood. This chain joins TRBV5-4 and TRBJ1-3; D gene ambiguous. This TCR derives from a woman aged 45-65 years in good health. In nucleotides, the CDR3 is TGTGTCAGCAGCGCGACGGGGTCCAGGGGAAACACCATATATTTT. This gives the protein CVSSATGSRGNTIYF.